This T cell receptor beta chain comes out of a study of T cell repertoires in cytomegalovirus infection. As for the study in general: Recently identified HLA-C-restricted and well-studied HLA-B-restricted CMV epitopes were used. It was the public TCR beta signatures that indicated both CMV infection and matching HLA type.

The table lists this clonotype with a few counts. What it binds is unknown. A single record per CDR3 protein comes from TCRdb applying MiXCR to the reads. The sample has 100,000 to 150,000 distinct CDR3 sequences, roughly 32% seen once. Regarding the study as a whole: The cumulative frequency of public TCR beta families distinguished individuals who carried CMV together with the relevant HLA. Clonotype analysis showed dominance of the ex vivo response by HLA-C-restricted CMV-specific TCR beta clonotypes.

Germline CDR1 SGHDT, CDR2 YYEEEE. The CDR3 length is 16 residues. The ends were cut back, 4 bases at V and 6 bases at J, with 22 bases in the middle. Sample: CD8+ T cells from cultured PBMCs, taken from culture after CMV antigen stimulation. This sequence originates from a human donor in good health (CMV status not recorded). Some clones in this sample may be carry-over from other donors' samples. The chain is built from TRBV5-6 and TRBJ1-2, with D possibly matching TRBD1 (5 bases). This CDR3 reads CASSQDWGARGNGYTF. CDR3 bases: TGTGCCAGCAGCCAAGACTGGGGAGCCCGGGGGAATGGCTACACCTTC.